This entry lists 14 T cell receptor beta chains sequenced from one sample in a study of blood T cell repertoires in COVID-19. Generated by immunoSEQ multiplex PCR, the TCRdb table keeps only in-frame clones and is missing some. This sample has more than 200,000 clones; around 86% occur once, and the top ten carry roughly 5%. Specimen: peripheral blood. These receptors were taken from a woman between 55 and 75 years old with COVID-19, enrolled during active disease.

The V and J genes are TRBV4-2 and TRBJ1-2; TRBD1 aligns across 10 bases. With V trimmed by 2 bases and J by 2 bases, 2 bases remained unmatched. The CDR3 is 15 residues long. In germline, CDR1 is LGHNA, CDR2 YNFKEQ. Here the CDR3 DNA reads TGTGCCAGCAGCCAACCGGGACAGGGGAACTATGGCTACACCTTC. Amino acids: CASSQPGQGNYGYTF.

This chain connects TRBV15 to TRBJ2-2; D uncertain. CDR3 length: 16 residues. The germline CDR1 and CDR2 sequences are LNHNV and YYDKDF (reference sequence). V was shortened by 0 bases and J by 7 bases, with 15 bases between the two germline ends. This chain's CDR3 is CATSRDDGAGHGELFF. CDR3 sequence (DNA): TGTGCCACCAGCAGAGATGACGGTGCAGGTCACGGGGAGCTGTTTTTT.

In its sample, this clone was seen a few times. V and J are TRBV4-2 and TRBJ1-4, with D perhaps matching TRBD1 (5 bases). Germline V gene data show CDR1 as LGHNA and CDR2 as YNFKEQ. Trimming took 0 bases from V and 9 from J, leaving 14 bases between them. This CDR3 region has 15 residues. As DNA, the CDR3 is TGTGCCAGCAGCCAAGATTGGGGGGATGGGAAAAAACTGTTTTTT. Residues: CASSQDWGDGKKLFF.

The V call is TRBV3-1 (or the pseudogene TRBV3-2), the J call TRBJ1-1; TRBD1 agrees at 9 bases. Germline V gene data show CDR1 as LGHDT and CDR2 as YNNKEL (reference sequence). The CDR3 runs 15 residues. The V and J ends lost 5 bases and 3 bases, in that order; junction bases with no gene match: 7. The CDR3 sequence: CASSLRQGVDTEAFF. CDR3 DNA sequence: TGTGCCAGCAGCTTGCGACAGGGGGTCGACACTGAAGCTTTCTTT.

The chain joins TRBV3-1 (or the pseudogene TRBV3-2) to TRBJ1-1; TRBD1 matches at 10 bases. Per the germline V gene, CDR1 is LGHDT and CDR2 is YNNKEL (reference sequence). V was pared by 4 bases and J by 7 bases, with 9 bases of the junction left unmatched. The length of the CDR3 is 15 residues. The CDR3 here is CASSPWDRGIIEAFF. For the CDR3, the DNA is TGTGCCAGCAGCCCCTGGGACAGGGGTATTATTGAAGCTTTCTTT.

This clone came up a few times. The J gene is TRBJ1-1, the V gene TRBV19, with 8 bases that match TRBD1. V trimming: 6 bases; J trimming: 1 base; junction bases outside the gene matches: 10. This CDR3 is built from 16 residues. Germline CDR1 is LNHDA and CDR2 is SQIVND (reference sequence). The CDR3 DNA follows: TGTGCCAGTAGCGCCGGGACAGGCCGTTGGAACACTGAAGCTTTCTTT. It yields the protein CASSAGTGRWNTEAFF.

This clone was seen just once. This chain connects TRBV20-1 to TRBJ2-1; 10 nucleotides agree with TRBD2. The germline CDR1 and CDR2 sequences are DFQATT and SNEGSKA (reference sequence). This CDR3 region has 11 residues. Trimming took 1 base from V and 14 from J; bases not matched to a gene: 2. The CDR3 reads CSARGTSGEFF. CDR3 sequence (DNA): TGCAGTGCTAGAGGGACTAGCGGAGAGTTCTTC.

This CDR3 is CATRTPGLAGGRYF. In DNA form, the CDR3 reads TGTGCCACTAGGACCCCGGGACTAGCGGGCGGACGGTATTTT. The chain couples TRBV19 to TRBJ2-3; 12 positions agree with TRBD2. Germline V gene lookup returns CDR1 LNHDA and CDR2 SQIVND (reference sequence). The CDR3 contains 14 residues. Trimming took 10 bases from V and 14 from J; bases not matched to a gene: 16.

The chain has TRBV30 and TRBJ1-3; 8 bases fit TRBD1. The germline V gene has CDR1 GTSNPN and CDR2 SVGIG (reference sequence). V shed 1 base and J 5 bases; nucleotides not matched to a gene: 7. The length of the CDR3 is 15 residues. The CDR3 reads CAWSETGVARNTIYF. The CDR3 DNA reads TGTGCCTGGAGTGAGACAGGGGTGGCCCGAAACACCATATATTTT.

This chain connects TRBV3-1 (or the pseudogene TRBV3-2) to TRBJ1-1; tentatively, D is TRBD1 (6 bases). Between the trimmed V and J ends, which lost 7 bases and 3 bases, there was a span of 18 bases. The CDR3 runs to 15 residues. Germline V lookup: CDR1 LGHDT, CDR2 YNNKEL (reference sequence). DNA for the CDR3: TGTGCCAGCACCCTCACGGCAGGGGCGGACACTGAAGCTTTCTTT. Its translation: CASTLTAGADTEAFF.

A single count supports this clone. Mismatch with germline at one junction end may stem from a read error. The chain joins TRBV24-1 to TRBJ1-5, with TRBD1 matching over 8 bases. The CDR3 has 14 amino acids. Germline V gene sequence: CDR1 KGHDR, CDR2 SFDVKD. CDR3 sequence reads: CATAGGDRNRPQHF. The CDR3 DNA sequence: TGTGCCACCGCGGGGGGGGACAGGAATCGGCCCCAGCATTTT.

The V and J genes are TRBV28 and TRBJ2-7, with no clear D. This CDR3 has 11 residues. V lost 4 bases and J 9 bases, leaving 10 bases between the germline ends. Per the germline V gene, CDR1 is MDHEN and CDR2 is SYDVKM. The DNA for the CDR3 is TGTGCCAGCAGTTCACGGGTCGGGCAGTACTTC. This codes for CASSSRVGQYF. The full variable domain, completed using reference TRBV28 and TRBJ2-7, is DVKVTQSSRYLVKRTGEKVFLECVQDMDHENMFWYRQDPGLGLRLIYFSYDVKMKEKGDIPEGYSVSREKKERFSLILESASTNQTSMYLCASSSRVGQYFGPGTRLTVT.

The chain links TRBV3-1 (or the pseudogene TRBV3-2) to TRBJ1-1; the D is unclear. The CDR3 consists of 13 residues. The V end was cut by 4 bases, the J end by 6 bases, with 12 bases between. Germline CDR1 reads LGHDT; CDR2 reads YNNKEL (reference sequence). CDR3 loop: CASSPKIPPEAFF. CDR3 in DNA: TGTGCCAGCAGCCCCAAAATTCCCCCTGAAGCTTTCTTT.

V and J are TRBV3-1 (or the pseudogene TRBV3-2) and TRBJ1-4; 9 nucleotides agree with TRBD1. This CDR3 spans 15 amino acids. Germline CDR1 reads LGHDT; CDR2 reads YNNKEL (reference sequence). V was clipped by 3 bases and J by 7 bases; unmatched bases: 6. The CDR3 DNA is TGTGCCAGCAGCCATAGGGGACAGGGTGGTGAAAAACTGTTTTTT. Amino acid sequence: CASSHRGQGGEKLFF.